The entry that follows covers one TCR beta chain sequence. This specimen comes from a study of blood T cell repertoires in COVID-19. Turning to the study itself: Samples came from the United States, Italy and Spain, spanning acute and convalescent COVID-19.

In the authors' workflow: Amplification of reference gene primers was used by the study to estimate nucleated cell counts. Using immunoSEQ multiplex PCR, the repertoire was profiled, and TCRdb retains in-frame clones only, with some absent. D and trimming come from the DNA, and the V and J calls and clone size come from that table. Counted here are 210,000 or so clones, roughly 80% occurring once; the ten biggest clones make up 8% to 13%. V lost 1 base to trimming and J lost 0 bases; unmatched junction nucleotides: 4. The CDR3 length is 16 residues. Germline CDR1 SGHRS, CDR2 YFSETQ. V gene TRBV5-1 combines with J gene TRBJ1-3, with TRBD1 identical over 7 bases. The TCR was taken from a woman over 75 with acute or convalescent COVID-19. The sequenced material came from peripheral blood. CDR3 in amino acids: CASSLTGEDSGNTIYF. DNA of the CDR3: TGCGCCAGCAGCTTGACAGGGGAAGACTCTGGAAACACCATATATTTT.